Following are 7 T cell receptor beta chains from one sample sequenced in a study of blood T cell repertoires in COVID-19. Produced via immunoSEQ multiplex PCR; TCRdb's table is partial and in-frame only. The sample lists about 200,000 clones, more than 80% occurring once. Material for sequencing was peripheral blood. These receptors came from a man aged 45-65 years with acute or convalescent COVID-19.

This chain joins TRBV14 and TRBJ1-5, with D maybe TRBD1 (6 bases). Germline CDR1 SGHDN, CDR2 FVKESK. Trimming stripped 4 bases from V and 4 bases from J, with 11 bases between. The CDR3 consists of 14 residues. Here the CDR3 reads CASSPQGLNQPQHF. In DNA, the CDR3 is TGTGCCAGCAGCCCACAGGGTTTGAATCAGCCCCAGCATTTT.

This clone was detected only a few times. The chain links TRBV28 to TRBJ1-1; TRBD1 matches 7 bases. The CDR3 covers 10 residues. The germline CDR1 and CDR2 sequences are MDHEN and SYDVKM. With 8 bases clipped from V and 10 bases from J, the junction kept 4 bases outside the gene matches. DNA for the CDR3: TGTGCCAGCGGCTACAGGGGAGCTTTCTTT. This translates into CASGYRGAFF.

The chain couples TRBV7-8 to TRBJ2-5; D remains ambiguous. Trimming cost V 1 base and J 5 bases, with 11 bases left between them. Looked up from germline, CDR1 is SGHVS and CDR2 is FQNEAQ. There are 14 residues in the CDR3. DNA of the CDR3: TGTGCCAGCAGCTTAGATCTTGCAGGCGAGACCCAGTACTTC. This codes for CASSLDLAGETQYF.

V gene TRBV7-2 combines with J gene TRBJ2-1; TRBD2 matches at 10 bases. This CDR3 comprises 15 residues. Trimming removed 6 bases from V and 6 bases from J; junction bases left unmatched: 8. The germline gives CDR1 SGHTA, CDR2 FQGNSA. This CDR3 reads CASRAGLAEFNEQFF. Written as DNA, the CDR3 is TGTGCCAGCAGGGCAGGACTAGCGGAATTCAATGAGCAGTTCTTC.

The chain combines TRBV7-3 with TRBJ2-6, with 8 nucleotides matching TRBD1. Looked up from germline, CDR1 is SGHTA and CDR2 is FQGTGA. Unmatched junction bases numbered 4, after V lost 3 bases and J lost 0 bases. This CDR3 has 17 residues. The CDR3 is CASSFRGQTSGANVLTF. The CDR3 bases are TGTGCCAGCAGCTTCAGGGGGCAGACCTCTGGGGCCAACGTCCTGACTTTC.

This clone was observed a single time. The chain has TRBV7-8 and TRBJ1-2, with 8 bases identical to TRBD1. In germline, CDR1 is SGHVS, CDR2 FQNEAQ. V was clipped by 1 base and J by 7 bases; unmatched bases: 8. The CDR3 is made up of 15 amino acids. The CDR3 here is CASSLVSGGAAGYTF. The CDR3 DNA is TGTGCCAGCAGCTTAGTATCAGGGGGCGCGGCTGGCTACACCTTC.

The rearrangement uses TRBV5-4 and TRBJ2-7; 13 bases are shared with TRBD2. V gave up 0 bases and J gave up 6 bases; unmatched junction bases: 6. The germline V gene encodes CDR1 SGHNT and CDR2 YYREEE (reference sequence). The CDR3 spans 16 residues. DNA of the CDR3: TGTGCCAGCAGCTTGGGCGGACTAGCGGGAGTCCGCGAGCAGTACTTC. This codes for CASSLGGLAGVREQYF. Full variable domain (remainder filled in from reference TRBV5-4 and TRBJ2-7): ETGVTQSPTHLIKTRGQQVTLRCSSQSGHNTVSWYQQALGQGPQFIFQYYREEENGRGNFPPRFSGLQFPNYSSELNVNALELDDSALYLCASSLGGLAGVREQYFGPGTRLTVT.